Detailed here is one TCR beta chain. The target antigen is unknown. The record originates from a study of cytomegalovirus exposure and HLA in healthy donors. Study findings and constraints: A later analysis found TCR association rates differed by HLA locus, highest for DRB1 and lowest for HLA-C. For most TCR beta V segments, an earlier analysis put the productive rate at about 87% or about 30% of the time. It was around 160 TCR beta chains that were listed as cytomegalovirus-associated.

V lost 0 bases, J lost 7 bases, and 8 bases stayed unmatched. From germline, CDR1 is MGHRA and CDR2 YSYEKL. The CDR3 runs 15 residues. PCR was performed using 60 Vbeta and 13 Jbeta primers. Assay used: immunoSEQ multiplex PCR; TCRdb lists only in-frame clones, some missing. In the table there are 150,000 to 200,000 clones, approximately 80% of which are singletons. This rearrangement joins TRBV4-1 to TRBJ2-7, with TRBD1 matching 8 bases. Material for sequencing was PBMCs. The clonotype comes from a young woman in good health and CMV-seropositive. The CDR3 region has the DNA TGCGCCAGCAGCCAAGATAGCGTACAGGGGGAGGAGCAGTACTTC. It is translated as CASSQDSVQGEEQYF.